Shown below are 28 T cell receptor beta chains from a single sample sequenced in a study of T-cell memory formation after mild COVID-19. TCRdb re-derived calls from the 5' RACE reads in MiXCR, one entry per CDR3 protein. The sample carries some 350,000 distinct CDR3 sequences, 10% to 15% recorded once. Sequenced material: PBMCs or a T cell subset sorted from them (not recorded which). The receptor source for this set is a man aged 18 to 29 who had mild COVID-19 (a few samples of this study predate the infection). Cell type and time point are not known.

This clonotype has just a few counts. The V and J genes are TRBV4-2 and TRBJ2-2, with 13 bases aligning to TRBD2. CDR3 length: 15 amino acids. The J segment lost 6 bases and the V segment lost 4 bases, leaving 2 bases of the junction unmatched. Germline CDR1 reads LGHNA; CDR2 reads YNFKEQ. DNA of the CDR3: TGTGCCAGCAGCCCGACTAGCGGGGGGCCCGGGGAGCTGTTTTTT. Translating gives CASSPTSGGPGELFF.

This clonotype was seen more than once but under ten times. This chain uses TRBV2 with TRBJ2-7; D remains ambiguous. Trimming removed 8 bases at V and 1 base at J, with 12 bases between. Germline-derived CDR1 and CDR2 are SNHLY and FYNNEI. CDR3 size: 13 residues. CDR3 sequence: CASEPPGSYEQYF. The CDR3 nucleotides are TGTGCCAGCGAGCCCCCAGGTTCCTACGAGCAGTACTTC.

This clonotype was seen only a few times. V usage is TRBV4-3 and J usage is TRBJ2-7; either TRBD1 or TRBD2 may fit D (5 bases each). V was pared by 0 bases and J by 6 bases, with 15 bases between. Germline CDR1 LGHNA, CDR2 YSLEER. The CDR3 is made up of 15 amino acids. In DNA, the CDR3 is TGCGCCAGCAGCCAAGACAGGGTAGGACTGGGCGAGCAGTACTTC. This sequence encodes CASSQDRVGLGEQYF.

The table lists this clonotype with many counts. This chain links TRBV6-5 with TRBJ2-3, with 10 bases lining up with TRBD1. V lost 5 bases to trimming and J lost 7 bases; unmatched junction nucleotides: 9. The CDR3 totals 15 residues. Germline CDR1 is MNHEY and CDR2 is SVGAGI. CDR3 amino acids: CASSPQSTGGHTQYF. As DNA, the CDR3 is TGTGCCAGCAGTCCGCAATCGACAGGGGGCCATACGCAGTATTTT.

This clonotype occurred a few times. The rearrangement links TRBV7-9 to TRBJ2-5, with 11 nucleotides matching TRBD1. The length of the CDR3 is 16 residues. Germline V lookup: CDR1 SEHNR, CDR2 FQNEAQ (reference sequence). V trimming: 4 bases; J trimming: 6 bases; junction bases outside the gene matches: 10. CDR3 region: CASSSGRTGGMKTQYF. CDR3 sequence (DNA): TGTGCCAGCAGCTCAGGACGGACAGGGGGCATGAAGACCCAGTACTTC.

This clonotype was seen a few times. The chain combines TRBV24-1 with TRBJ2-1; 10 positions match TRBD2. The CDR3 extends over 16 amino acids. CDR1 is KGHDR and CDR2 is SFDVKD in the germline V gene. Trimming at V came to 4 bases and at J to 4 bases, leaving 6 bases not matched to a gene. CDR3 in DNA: TGTGCCACCAGTGACGCACCTAGCGGGGGATACAATGAGCAGTTCTTC. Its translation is CATSDAPSGGYNEQFF.

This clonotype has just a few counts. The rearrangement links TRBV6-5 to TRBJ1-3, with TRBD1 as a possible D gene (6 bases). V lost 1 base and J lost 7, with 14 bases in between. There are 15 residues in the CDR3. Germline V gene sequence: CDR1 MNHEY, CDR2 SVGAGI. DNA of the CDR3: TGTGCCAGCAGTTACTGGGGCAAAGGGGGTAACACCATATATTTT. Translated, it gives CASSYWGKGGNTIYF.

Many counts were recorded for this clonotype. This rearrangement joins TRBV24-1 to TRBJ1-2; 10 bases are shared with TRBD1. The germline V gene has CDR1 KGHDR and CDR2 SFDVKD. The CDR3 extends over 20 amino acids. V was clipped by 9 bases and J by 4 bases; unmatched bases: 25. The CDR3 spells CATGPRRNLWDRGSPYGYTF. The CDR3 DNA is TGTGCCACCGGCCCCCGTCGCAACCTATGGGACAGGGGATCCCCCTATGGCTACACCTTC.

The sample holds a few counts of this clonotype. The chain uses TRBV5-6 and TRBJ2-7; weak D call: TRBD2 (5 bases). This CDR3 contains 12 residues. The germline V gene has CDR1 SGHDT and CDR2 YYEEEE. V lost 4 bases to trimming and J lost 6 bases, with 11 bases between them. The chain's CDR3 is CASSTGLFEQYF. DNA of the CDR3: TGTGCCAGCAGCACCGGACTTTTCGAGCAGTACTTC.

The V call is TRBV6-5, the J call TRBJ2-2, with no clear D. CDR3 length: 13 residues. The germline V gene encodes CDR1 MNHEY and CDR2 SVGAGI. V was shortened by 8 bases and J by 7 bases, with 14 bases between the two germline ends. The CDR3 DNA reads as TGTGCCAGCCTACAGAGTCCGAGCGGGGAGCTGTTTTTT. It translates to CASLQSPSGELFF.

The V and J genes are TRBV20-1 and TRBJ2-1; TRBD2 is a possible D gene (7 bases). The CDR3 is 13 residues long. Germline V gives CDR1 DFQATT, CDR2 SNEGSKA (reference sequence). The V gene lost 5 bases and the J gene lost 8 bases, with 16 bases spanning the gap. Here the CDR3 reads CSAPLRGGHEQFF. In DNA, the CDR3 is TGCAGTGCTCCCCTGAGGGGGGGCCATGAGCAGTTCTTC.

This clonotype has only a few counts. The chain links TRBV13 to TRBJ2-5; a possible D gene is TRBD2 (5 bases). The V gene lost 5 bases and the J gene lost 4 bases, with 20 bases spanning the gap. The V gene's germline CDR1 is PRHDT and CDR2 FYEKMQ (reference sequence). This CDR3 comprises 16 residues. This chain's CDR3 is CASSPVPSSNPETQYF. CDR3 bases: TGTGCCAGCAGCCCAGTCCCTAGCTCGAATCCAGAGACCCAGTACTTC.

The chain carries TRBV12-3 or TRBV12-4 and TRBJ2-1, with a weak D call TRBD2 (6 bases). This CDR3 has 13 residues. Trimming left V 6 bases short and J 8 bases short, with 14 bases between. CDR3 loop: CASSSRGAYEQFF. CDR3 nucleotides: TGTGCCAGCAGCTCGCGGGGAGCCTATGAGCAGTTCTTC.

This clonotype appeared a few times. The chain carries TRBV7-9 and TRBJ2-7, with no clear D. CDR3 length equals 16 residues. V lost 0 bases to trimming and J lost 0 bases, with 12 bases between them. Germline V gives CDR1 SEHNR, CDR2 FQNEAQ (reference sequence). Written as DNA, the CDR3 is TGTGCCAGCAGCTTAGCCGGGCCCCCTTTCTCCTACGAGCAGTACGTC. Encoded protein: CASSLAGPPFSYEQYV.

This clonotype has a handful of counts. The CDR3 nucleotides are TGTGCCAGCAGTGCCGTCCCGGGACAGGTAGCTTTCTTT. Translating gives CASSAVPGQVAFF. The V gene is TRBV6-4, the J gene TRBJ1-1; TRBD1 matches 8 bases. Germline CDR1 MRHNA, CDR2 SNTAGT. The CDR3 extends over 13 amino acids. With V trimmed by 4 bases and J by 10 bases, 8 bases remained unmatched.

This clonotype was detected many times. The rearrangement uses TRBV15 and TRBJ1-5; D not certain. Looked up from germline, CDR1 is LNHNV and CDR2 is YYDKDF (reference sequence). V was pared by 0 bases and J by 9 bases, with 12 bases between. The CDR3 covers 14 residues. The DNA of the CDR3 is TGTGCCACCAGCAGAGAGGGGTCGACCGGGCCCCAGCATTTT. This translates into CATSREGSTGPQHF.

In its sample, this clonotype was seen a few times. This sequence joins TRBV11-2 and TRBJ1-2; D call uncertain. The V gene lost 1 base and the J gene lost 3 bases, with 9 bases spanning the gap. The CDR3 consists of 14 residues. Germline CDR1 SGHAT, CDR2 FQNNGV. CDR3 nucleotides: TGTGCCAGCAGCTTAGTTTACGAGGACTATGGCTACACCTTC. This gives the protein CASSLVYEDYGYTF.

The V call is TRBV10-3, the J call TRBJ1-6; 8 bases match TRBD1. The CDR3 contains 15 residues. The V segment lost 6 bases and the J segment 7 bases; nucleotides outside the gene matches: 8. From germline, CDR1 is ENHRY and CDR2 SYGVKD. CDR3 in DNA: TGTGCCATCAGGTCGACAGGGGATAACAATTCACCCCTCCACTTT. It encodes CAIRSTGDNNSPLHF.

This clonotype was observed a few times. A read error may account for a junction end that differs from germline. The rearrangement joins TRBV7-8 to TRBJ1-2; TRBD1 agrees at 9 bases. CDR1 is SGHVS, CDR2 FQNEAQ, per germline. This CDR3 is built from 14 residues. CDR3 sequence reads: CANSETGGADGYTF. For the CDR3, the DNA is TGTGCCAACAGCGAGACAGGGGGAGCCGATGGCTACACCTTC.

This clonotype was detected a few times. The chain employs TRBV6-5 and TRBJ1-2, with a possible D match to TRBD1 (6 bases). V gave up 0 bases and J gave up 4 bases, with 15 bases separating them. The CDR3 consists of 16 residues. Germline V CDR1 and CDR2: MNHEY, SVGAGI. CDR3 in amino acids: CASSYSTSRGGYGYTF. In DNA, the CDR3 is TGTGCCAGCAGTTACTCGACGTCGCGAGGGGGCTATGGCTACACCTTC.

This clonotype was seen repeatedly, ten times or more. CDR3 amino acids: CASSRQGAGETQYF. The CDR3 DNA reads TGTGCCAGCAGCCGCCAGGGGGCGGGAGAGACCCAGTACTTC. This rearrangement joins TRBV7-2 to TRBJ2-5; 8 bases match TRBD1. The germline V gene encodes CDR1 SGHTA and CDR2 FQGNSA. The CDR3 has 14 residues. Trimming cost V 5 bases and J 4 bases; bases outside gene matches: 6.

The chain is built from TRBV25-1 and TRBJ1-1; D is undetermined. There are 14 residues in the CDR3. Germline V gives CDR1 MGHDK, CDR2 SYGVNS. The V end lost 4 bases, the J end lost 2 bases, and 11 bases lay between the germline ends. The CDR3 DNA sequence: TGTGCCAGCAGTGCCTACAGAGGAAACACTGAAGCTTTCTTT. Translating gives CASSAYRGNTEAFF.

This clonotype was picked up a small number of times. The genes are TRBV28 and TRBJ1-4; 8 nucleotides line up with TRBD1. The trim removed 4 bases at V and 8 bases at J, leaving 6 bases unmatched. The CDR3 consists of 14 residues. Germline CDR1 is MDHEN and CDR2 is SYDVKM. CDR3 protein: CASSSGQVDEKLFF. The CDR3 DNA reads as TGTGCCAGCAGTTCGGGACAGGTTGACGAAAAACTGTTTTTT.

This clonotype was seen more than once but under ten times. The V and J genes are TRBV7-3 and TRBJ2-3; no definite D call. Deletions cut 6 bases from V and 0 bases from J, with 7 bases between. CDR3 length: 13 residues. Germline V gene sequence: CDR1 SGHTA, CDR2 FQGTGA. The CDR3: CASRPPSTDTQYF. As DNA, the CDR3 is TGTGCCAGCAGACCTCCTAGCACAGATACGCAGTATTTT.

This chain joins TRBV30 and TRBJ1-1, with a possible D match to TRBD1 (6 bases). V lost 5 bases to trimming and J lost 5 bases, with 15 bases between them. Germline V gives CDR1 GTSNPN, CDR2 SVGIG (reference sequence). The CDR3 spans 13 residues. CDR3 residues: CAWGGGRITEAFF. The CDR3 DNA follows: TGTGCCTGGGGGGGGGGGCGGATTACTGAAGCTTTCTTT.

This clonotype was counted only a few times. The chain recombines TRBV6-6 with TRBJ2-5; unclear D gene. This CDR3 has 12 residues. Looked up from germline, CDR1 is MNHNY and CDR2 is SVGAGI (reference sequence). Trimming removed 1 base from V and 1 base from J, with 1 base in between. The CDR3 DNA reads TGTGCCAGCAGTTACTTCCAAGAGACCCAGTACTTC. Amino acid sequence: CASSYFQETQYF.

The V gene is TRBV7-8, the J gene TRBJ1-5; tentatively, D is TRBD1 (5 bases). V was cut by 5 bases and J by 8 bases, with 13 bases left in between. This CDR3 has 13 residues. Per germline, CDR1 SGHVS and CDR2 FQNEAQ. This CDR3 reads CASSPGPVEPQHF. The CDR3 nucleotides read TGTGCCAGCAGCCCGGGACCCGTAGAGCCCCAGCATTTT.

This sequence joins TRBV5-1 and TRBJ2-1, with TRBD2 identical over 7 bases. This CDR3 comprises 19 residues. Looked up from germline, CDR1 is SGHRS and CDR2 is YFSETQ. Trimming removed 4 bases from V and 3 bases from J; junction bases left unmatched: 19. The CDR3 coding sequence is TGCGCCAGCAGCCTTCCTAGCGTTTTCGGGGGGAACTACTACAATGAGCAGTTCTTC. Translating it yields CASSLPSVFGGNYYNEQFF.